This entry lists 2 T cell receptor beta chains sequenced from one sample in a study of blood T cell repertoires in COVID-19. The protocol was immunoSEQ multiplex PCR, while the TCRdb copy is restricted to in-frame clones and leaves out a portion. The data contain about 130,000 clones, roughly four fifths of them singletons. The specimen was PBMCs or T cells enriched from blood (not recorded which). These TCRs come from a man aged 50-59 years who had recovered from COVID-19.

The chain links TRBV4-3 to TRBJ1-2; possible D gene TRBD1, 6 bases. The germline V gene encodes CDR1 LGHNA and CDR2 YSLEER. The CDR3 spans 17 residues. Trimming pared 0 bases from V and 2 bases from J, leaving 16 bases between. The CDR3 DNA reads TGCGCCAGCAGCCAAGATAAAGGGGGGGCCCTGAACTATGGCTACACCTTC. It translates to CASSQDKGGALNYGYTF.

This chain connects TRBV4-3 to TRBJ1-4; D may be TRBD1 (6 bases). The germline gives CDR1 LGHNA, CDR2 YSLEER. The CDR3 is made up of 15 amino acids. Trimming cost V 5 bases and J 7 bases, with 17 bases left between them. The CDR3 spells CASSKIQGSGEKLFF. The CDR3 nucleotides read TGCGCCAGCAGCAAAATTCAGGGGAGCGGTGAAAAACTGTTTTTT.